The source of this TCR beta chain is a study of blood T cells in healthy people across ages (dated by TCRdb to between 2014 and 2016). As for the study more broadly: In model experiments, roughly one uniquely barcoded TCR beta cDNA molecule per two T cells was captured by template switching. To track age-related changes in TCR beta repertoire diversity, the study relied on deep sequencing normalized with unique cDNA molecular identifiers. The donors were split into four age groups: young (average around 17 years), middle-aged (over 35), aged (approximately 60) and long-lived (roughly 86). For two donors (one aged 18 to 30 and one aged 80 or older), the study analyzed two additional independent replicas of 1 million unique cDNA reads from the same blood draw. Summary of the overall study and its limitations: Observed TCR beta diversity per million T cells fell roughly linearly with age, and a significant reduction was already apparent by age around 40. Because donor CMV infection status was unknown, age-related changes in expanded clonotypes were potentially confounded. The long-lived group showed more naive CD4+ T cells, fewer expanded clones and increased TCR diversity than the aged group, suggesting age selection. Estimates of total diversity based on one million sequenced T cells were considered lower bounds and underestimates. The percentage of naive T cells measured by flow cytometry correlated strongly with observed TCR beta diversity. Bulk unsorted PBMC profiling prevented conclusive comparison of naive and antigen-experienced compartments.

The method behind the library was 5' RACE. These reads were obtained on an Illumina HiSeq 2500. A second roughly 7 to 12 cycle PCR used a sample-barcoded 5' primer and a J-beta primer mix. A unique molecular identifier was introduced onto each TCR beta cDNA molecule by a template-switch 5' adaptor carrying 12 random nucleotides. Each sample yielded at least 2.5 million CDR3-containing paired-end reads. First-strand cDNA synthesis was performed from all RNA using the Mint cDNA synthesis kit, with priming by a TRBC-specific oligonucleotide. All cDNA was treated with uracil-DNA glycosylase and then went through a first 18-cycle PCR with the universal primers M1SS and BC2_uni_R. The published analysis was carried out like this. For normalization, 1 million high-quality reads, each with a distinct molecular identifier, were randomly selected from each sample. Reads sharing molecular identifiers were discarded rather than binned into consensus sequences. CDR3 identification, clonotype clustering and error correction used MiTCR with a Q25 quality threshold and the strictest error-elimination algorithm. A nonparametric unseen species model using Euler transformation provided a lower-bound estimate of total TCR beta diversity. Through fastp at Q25 and MiXCR, TCRdb rebuilt clones from the public reads, retaining in-frame beta chains. CDR3 protein duplicates are merged, each entry listing the most common genes and DNA. The V and J calls reflect TCRdb's pipeline rather than the authors' work. This sample lists 500,000 to 550,000 distinct CDR3 sequences; 24% were detected once. The top ten clones comprise around 10% of the sample.

Compared with germline, V lacks 3 bases and J lacks 1 base; bases without a gene match: 5. Spanning cysteine to phenylalanine, the CDR3 consists of 16 amino acids. Solely the CDR3 DNA is kept, with 48 bases framed from the first base. In the germline V gene, CDR1 corresponds to MDHEN and CDR2 to SYDVKM. Donors were 39 systemically healthy Caucasian individuals from Russia aged roughly 6 to 95 years. Around 10 milliliters of peripheral blood were collected from each donor into EDTA-treated Vacutainer tubes. PBMCs were isolated by Ficoll-Paque density-gradient centrifugation, with at least 7 million obtained per sample. Total RNA, at least 6 micrograms per sample, was extracted from PBMCs with Trizol reagent. The percentages of naive CD45RAhigh/CD27high T cells were determined by flow cytometry on a PBMC aliquot from every donor. About this clonotype: Its antigen is currently not known. One base away there is no much larger clone; base qualities are not given.

A further study also used this sample, focusing on T cells of mothers and their children. As the second paper documents: Nine systemically healthy Caucasian individuals, comprising three mothers and their six children, were included as donors. cDNA synthesis consumed the entire amount of extracted RNA, loaded at around 1.5 ug RNA in each 15 ul reaction. In the second PCR, sample barcodes and 2-4 random nucleotides were introduced via the M1S primer. Each mother yielded over 9.5 million TCR beta CDR3 reads and each child some 3 million reads. Thymic selection similarly shapes TCR recombination output in related and unrelated pairs, with minor effect from inherited differences. Normalized repertoire overlap in related mother-child pairs was always slightly higher than in unrelated mother-child pairs, but the difference was never significant. No persistent microchimeric T cell clones were detected, at a sensitivity of roughly 93 clones per million clonotypes. Deep NGS was used in the study to compare the TCR beta repertoires of mothers and children and to look for features that separate related mother-child pairs from unrelated individuals. The mean age was roughly 36 +/- 4 years for the mothers and roughly 11 +/- 4 years for the children. After adapter ligation was performed with NEBNext reagents, the libraries were sequenced on an Illumina HiSeq 2000 with 100+100 nt paired-end reads. Mother and child libraries were prepared a month apart and sequenced in separate runs to prevent cross-contamination. Between about 500,000 and 2,300,000 distinct TCR beta clonotypes were identified per donor. Naive TCR beta clonotypes were estimated from low-frequency clonotypes matched to each donor's FACS-determined naive share, without sorting.

This TCR was recovered from a boy aged 5-17 years in good health. The sequence is built from TRBV28 and TRBJ2-2; 7 nucleotides in the junction match TRBD2. Sequenced: blood. The CDR3 reads CASSFWGGGNTGELFF. In nucleotide form, the sequence is TGTGCCAGCAGTTTTTGGGGCGGGGGGAACACCGGGGAGCTGTTTTTT.